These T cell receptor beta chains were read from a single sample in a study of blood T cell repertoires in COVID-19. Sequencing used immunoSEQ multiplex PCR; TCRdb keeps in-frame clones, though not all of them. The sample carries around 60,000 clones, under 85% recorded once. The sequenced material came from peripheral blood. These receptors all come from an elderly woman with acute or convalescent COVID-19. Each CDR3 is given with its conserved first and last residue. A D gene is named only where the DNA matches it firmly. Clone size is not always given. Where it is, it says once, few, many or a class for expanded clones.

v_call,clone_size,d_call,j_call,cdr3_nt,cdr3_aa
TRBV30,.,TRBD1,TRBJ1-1,TGTGCCTGGCATGACAGGGGAGAGGCTTTCTTT,CAWHDRGEAFF
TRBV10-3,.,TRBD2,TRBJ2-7,TGTGCCATCAGTGGCCCCGGACTAGCGGGGGGGACCTACGAGCAGTACTTC,CAISGPGLAGGTYEQYF
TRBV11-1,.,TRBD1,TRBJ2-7,TGTGCCAGCAGCCAACTCCCGGGACAGGTCTACGAGCAGTACTTC,CASSQLPGQVYEQYF
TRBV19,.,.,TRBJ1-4,TGTGCCAGTAGTAATGCGAAGATTAATGAAAAACTGTTTTTT,CASSNAKINEKLFF
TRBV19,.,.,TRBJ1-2,TGTGCCAGTAGTGAGGGCTATGGCTACACCTTC,CASSEGYGYTF
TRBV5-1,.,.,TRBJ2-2,TGCGCCAGCAGTTACAGGGATGGGAACACCGGGGAGCTGTTTTTT,CASSYRDGNTGELFF
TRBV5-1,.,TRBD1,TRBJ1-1,TGCGCCAGCAGTCCTCAGGGGGATGGAAGCACTGAAGCTTTCTTT,CASSPQGDGSTEAFF
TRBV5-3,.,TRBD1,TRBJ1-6,TGTGCCAGAAGCTTGTGGACCAGGGGGAGATCCTATAATTCACCCCTCCACTTT,CARSLWTRGRSYNSPLHF
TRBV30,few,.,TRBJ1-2,TGTGCCTGGACAGACACTTCCCAGGGCTATGGCTACACCTTC,CAWTDTSQGYGYTF
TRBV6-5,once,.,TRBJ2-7,TGTGCCAGCAGTTACTCGTTGACCGGGACACCCTACGAGCAGTACTTC,CASSYSLTGTPYEQYF
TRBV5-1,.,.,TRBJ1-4,TGCGCCAGCAGCCTCAGAGGCACTAATGAAAAACTGTTTTTT,CASSLRGTNEKLFF
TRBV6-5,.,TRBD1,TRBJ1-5,TGTGCCAGCAGCCGGACAGGGGGCGATCAGCCCCAGCATTTT,CASSRTGGDQPQHF
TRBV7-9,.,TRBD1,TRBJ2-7,TGTGCCAGCAGCCCTGGGACAGGGACATACGAGCAGTACTTC,CASSPGTGTYEQYF
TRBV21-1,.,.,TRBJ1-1,TGTGCCAGCAGCACCGTGAGACAGGGTAAGAGAAAAACTGAAGCTTTCTTT,CASSTVRQGKRKTEAFF
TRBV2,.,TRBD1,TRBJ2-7,TGTGCCAGCAGTCGGGACAGCCTTTACGAGCAGTACTTC,CASSRDSLYEQYF
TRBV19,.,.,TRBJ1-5,TGTGCCAGTAGTTTTCTGAATCAGCCCCAGCATTTT,CASSFLNQPQHF
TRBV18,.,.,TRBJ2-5,TGTGCCAGCTCACCGGGCAGGGGCCCAGAGACCCAGTACTTC,CASSPGRGPETQYF
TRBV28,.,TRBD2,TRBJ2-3,TGTGCCAGCAGTCCGAAGCTAGCGGGAGGGCCCTACAGCACAGATACGCAGTATTTT,CASSPKLAGGPYSTDTQYF